This T cell receptor beta chain is from a study of regulatory T cells in long-lasting Graves disease. The table lists this clonotype with a count of one. Time point denoted: persistent/refractory GD, antithyroid drugs over 5 years with positive TRAb. TCR sequences were obtained from RNA taken from PBMCs. The TCR beta library used iRepertoire HTBI primers with Arm-PCR amplification of CDR3. TCRdb re-derived calls from the multiplex PCR reads in MiXCR, one entry per CDR3 protein. This table has 600,000 to 850,000 distinct CDR3 sequences, around 32% appearing once. With V trimmed by 0 bases and J by 0 bases, 4 bases remained unmatched. This CDR3 comprises 16 residues. Germline V lookup: CDR1 LGHNA, CDR2 YNFKEQ.

The source is a female donor with Graves disease. Source: peripheral blood mononuclear cells (PBMCs), taken when the disease was refractory, from a patient treated with antithyroid drugs. The chain uses TRBV4-2 and TRBJ1-2; 7 positions agree with TRBD1. CDR3 DNA sequence: TGTGCCAGCAGCCAAGATCTCGGACAGGCTAACTATGGCTACACCTTC. Protein sequence: CASSQDLGQANYGYTF.